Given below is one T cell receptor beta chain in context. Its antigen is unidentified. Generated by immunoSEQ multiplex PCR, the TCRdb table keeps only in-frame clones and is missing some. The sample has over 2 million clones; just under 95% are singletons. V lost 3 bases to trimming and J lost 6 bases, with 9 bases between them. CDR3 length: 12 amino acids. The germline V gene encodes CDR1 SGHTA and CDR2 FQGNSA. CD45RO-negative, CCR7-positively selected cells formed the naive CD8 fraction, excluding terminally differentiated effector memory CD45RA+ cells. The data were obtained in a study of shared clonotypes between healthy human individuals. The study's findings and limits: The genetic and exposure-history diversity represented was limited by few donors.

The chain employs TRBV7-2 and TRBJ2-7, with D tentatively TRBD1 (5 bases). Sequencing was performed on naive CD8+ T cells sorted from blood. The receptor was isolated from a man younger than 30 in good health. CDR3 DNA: TGTGCCAGCAGCTTGCAGGGTTCCGAGCAGTACTTC. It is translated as CASSLQGSEQYF.